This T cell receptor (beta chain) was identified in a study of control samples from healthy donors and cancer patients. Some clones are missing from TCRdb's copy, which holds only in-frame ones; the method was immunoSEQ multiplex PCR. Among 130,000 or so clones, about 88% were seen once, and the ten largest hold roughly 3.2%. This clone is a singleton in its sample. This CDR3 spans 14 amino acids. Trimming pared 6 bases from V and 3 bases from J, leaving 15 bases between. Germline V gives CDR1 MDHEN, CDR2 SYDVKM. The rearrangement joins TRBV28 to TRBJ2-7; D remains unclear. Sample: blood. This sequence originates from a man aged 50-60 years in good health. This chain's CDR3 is CASSQKLRHYEQYF. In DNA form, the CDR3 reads TGTGCCAGCAGCCAAAAGCTAAGACACTACGAGCAGTACTTC. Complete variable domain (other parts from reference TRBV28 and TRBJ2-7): DVKVTQSSRYLVKRTGEKVFLECVQDMDHENMFWYRQDPGLGLRLIYFSYDVKMKEKGDIPEGYSVSREKKERFSLILESASTNQTSMYLCASSQKLRHYEQYFGPGTRLTVT.